One and the same sample provided the 2 T cell receptor beta chains below, sequenced in a study of T cell responses to AZD1222 COVID-19 vaccine. Profiled with immunoSEQ multiplex PCR; TCRdb holds only in-frame clones, not every one. The table lists about 180,000 clones, about nine tenths of them singletons. Specimen: peripheral blood, collected on day 0 of AZD1222 vaccination. These receptors originate from an adult in good health.

The genes are TRBV27 and TRBJ1-1; D may be TRBD1 (6 bases). Trimming took 8 bases from V and 3 from J, leaving 13 bases between them. The germline gives CDR1 MNHEY, CDR2 SMNVEV (reference sequence). The CDR3 runs 13 residues. The CDR3 sequence: CASQAGVYTEAFF. For the CDR3, the DNA is TGTGCCAGCCAGGCAGGGGTGTACACTGAAGCTTTCTTT.

The chain couples TRBV5-5 to TRBJ1-4; D possibly corresponds to TRBD1 (6 bases). Trimming cost V 5 bases and J 1 base, with 12 bases left between them. Germline V lookup: CDR1 SGHKS, CDR2 YYEKEE (reference sequence). The CDR3 is 15 residues long. The CDR3 coding sequence is TGTGCCAGCAGAATCGAACAGGGAACTAATGAAAAACTGTTTTTT. Residues: CASRIEQGTNEKLFF.